This record concerns one T cell receptor beta chain sequence. Its antigen is not known. Profiling relied on immunoSEQ multiplex PCR, and the TCRdb table lists in-frame clones only, not all of them. Of around 15,000 clones in the sample, about four fifths were seen once. Trimming shortened V by 3 bases and J by 7 bases, and 9 bases separated the two germline ends. The CDR3 is 12 amino acids. Germline values: CDR1 MDHEN, CDR2 SYDVKM. These data belong to a study of somatic mutations in cytotoxic T cells in rheumatoid arthritis. General observations from the study: Age-dependent increases in CD8+ clonality occurred in rheumatoid arthritis patients but not in healthy controls. Measurement of CD8+ T-cell clonality revealed no significant difference between rheumatoid arthritis patients and age-matched healthy controls.

The sequence was obtained from an adult with rheumatoid arthritis. The chain uses TRBV28 and TRBJ1-2; D is possibly TRBD1 (5 bases). The sequencing sample was made of CD8+ T cells sorted from blood. As DNA, the CDR3 is TGTGCCAGCAGTTTCAAGGGGCTTGGCTACACCTTC. Its protein product is CASSFKGLGYTF.